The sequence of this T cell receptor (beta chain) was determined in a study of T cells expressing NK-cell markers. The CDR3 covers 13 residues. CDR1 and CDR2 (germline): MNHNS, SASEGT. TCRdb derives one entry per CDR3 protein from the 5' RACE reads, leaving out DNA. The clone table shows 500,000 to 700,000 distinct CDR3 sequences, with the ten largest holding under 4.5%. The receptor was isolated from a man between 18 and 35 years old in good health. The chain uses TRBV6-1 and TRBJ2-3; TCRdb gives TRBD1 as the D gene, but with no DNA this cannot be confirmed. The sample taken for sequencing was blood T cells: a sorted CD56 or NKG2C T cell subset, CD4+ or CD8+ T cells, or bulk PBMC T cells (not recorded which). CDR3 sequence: CASGITGGDTQYF.